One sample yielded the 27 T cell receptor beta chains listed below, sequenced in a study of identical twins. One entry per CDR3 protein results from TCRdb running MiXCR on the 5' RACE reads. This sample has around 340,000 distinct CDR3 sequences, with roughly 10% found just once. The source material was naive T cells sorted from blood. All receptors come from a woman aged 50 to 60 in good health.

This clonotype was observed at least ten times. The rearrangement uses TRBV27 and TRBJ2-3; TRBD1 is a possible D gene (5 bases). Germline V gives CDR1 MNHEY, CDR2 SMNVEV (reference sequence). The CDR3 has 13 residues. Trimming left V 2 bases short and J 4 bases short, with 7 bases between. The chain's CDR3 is CASSLGHPDTQYF. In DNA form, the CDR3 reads TGTGCCAGCAGTTTAGGACACCCAGATACGCAGTATTTT.

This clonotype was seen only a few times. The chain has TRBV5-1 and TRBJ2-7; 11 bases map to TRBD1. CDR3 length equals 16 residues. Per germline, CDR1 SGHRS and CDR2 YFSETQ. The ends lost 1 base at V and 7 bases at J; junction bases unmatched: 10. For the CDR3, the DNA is TGCGCCAGCAGCTTGCCCTCAGGACAGGGGGCTGGGGAGCAGTACTTC. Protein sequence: CASSLPSGQGAGEQYF.

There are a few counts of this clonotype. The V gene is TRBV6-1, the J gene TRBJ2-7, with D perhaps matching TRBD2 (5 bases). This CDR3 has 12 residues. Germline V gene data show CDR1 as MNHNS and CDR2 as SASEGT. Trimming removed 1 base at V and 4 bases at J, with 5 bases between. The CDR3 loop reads CASSEGRYEQYF. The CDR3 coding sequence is TGTGCCAGCAGTGAAGGGAGGTACGAGCAGTACTTC.

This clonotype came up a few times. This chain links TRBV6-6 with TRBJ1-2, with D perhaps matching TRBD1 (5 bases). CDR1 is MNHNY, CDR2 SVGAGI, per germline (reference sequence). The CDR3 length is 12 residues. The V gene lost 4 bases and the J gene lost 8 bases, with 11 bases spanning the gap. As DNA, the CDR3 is TGTGCCAGCAGTTCGGGGGTTGGGGGCTACACCTTC. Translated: CASSSGVGGYTF.

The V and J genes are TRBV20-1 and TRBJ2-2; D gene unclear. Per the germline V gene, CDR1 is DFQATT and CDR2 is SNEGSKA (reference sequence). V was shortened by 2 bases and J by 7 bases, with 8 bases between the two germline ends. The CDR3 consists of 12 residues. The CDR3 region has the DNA TGCAGTGCTAGACCCCTATACGGGGAGCTGTTTTTT. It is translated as CSARPLYGELFF.

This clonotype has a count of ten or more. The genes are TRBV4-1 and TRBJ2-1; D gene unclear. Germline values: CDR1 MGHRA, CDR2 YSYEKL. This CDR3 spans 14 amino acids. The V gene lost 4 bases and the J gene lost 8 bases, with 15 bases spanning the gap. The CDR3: CASSPEQSSDEQFF. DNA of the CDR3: TGCGCCAGCAGCCCCGAACAGTCCTCGGATGAGCAGTTCTTC.

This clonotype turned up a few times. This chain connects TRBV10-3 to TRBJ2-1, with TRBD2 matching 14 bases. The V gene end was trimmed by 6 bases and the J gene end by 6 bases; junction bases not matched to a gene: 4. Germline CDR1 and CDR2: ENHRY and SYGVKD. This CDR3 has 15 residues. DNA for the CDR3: TGTGCCATCAGAGGGACTAGCGGGAGTCGCAATGAGCAGTTCTTC. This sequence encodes CAIRGTSGSRNEQFF.

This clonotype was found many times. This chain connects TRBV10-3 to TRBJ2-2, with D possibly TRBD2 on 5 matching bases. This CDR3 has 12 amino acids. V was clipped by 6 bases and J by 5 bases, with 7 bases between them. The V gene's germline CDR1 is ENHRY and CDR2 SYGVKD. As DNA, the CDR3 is TGTGCCATCAGAGGGAGTACCGGGGAGCTGTTTTTT. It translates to CAIRGSTGELFF.

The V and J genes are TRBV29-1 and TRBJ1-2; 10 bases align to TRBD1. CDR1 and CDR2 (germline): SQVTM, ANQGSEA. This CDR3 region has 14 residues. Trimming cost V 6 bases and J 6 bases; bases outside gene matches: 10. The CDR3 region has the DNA TGCAGCGTCCGAGGGACAGGGGACGGGGATGGCTACACCTTC. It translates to CSVRGTGDGDGYTF.

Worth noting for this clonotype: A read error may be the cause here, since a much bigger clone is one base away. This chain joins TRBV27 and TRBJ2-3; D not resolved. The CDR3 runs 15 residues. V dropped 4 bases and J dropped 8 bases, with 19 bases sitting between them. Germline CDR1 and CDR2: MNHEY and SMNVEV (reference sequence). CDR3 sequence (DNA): TGTGCCAGCAGTTCCATAGGAGACTCGCCAGGTACGCAGTATTTT. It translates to CASSSIGDSPGTQYF.

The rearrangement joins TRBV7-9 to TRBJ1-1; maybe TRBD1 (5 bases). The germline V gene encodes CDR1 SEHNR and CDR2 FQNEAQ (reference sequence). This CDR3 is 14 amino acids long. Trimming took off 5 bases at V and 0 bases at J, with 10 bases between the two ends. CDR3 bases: TGTGCCAGCAGCCACCGGGACCTGAACACTGAAGCTTTCTTT. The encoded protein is CASSHRDLNTEAFF.

CDR3 residues: CASSQQAGFSNSPLHF. DNA of the CDR3: TGTGCCAGCAGCCAACAAGCGGGGTTCTCTAATTCACCCCTCCACTTT. This chain uses TRBV4-2 with TRBJ1-6, with D unresolved. Trimming took 2 bases from V and 6 from J, leaving 14 bases between them. The germline V gene encodes CDR1 LGHNA and CDR2 YNFKEQ. The CDR3 loop spans 16 amino acids.

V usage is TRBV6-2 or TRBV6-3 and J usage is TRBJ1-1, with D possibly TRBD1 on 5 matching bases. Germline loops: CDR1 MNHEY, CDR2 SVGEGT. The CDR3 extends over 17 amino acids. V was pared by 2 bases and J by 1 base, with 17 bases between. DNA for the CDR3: TGTGCCAGCAGTTACCGCACGCCGACGGACAAGAACACTGAAGCTTTCTTT. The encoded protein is CASSYRTPTDKNTEAFF.

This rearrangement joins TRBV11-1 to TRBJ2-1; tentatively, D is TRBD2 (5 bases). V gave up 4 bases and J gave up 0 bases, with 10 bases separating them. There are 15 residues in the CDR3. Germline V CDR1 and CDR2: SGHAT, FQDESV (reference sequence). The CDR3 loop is CASSWSGNSYNEQFF. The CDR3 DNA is TGTGCCAGCAGCTGGAGCGGAAACTCCTACAATGAGCAGTTCTTC.

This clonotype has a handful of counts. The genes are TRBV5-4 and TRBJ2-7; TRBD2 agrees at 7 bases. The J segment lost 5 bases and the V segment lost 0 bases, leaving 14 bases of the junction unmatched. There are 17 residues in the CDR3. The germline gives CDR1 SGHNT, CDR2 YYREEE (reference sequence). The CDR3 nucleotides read TGTGCCAGCAGCTTGGATCTTTCTAGCGGCCTTAGGGACGAGCAGTACTTC. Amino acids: CASSLDLSSGLRDEQYF.

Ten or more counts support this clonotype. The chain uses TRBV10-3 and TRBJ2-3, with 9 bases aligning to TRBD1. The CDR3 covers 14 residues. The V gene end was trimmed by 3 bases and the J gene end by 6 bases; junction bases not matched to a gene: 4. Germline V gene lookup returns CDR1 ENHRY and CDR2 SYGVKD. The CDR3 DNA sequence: TGTGCCATCAGTGAAGGGACAGGGATGGATACGCAGTATTTT. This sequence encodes CAISEGTGMDTQYF.

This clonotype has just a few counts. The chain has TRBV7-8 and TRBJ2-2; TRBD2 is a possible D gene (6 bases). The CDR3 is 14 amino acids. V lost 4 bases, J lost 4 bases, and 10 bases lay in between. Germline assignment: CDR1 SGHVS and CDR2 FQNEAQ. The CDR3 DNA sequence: TGTGCCAGCAGCTGGGGAGGCAGCACCGGGGAGCTGTTTTTT. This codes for CASSWGGSTGELFF.

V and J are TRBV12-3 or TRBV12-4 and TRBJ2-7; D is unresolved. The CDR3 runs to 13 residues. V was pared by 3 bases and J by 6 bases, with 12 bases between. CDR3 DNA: TGTGCCAGCAGTTTCAACGAGCTCGGCGAGCAGTACGTC. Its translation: CASSFNELGEQYV.

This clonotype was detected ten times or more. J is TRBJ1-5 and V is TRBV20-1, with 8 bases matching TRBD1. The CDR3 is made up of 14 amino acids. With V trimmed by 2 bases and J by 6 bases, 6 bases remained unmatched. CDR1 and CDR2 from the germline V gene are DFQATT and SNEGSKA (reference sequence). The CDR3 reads CSARRQGAAQPQHF. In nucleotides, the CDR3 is TGCAGTGCTAGAAGGCAGGGGGCGGCTCAGCCCCAGCATTTT.

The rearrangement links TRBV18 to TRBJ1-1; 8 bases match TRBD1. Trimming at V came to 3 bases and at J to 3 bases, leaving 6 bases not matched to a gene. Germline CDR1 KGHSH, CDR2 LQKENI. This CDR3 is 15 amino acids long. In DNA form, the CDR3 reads TGTGCCAGCTCACCGCTGACGGGACAGGACACTGAAGCTTTCTTT. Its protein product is CASSPLTGQDTEAFF.

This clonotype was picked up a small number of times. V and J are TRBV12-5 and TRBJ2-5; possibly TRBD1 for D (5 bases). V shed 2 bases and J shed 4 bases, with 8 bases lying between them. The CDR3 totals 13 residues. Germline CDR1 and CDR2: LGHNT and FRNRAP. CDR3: CASGLKGPETQYF. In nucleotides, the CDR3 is TGTGCTAGTGGTTTGAAGGGGCCAGAGACCCAGTACTTC. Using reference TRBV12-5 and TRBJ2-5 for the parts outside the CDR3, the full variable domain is DARVTQTPRHKVTEMGQEVTMRCQPILGHNTVFWYRQTMMQGLELLAYFRNRAPLDDSGMPKDRFSAEMPDATLATLKIQPSEPRDSAVYFCASGLKGPETQYFGPGTRLLVL.

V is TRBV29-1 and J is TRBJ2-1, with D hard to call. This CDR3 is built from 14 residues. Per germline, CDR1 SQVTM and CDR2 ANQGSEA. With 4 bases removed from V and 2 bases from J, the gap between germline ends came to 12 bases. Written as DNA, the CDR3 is TGCAGCGTTGTAGGACCCTTGGCCTACAATGAGCAGTTCTTC. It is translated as CSVVGPLAYNEQFF.

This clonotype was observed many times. The CDR3 loop is CASSLSIGTVEQFF. For the CDR3, the DNA is TGTGCCAGCAGTTTATCGATCGGGACAGTTGAGCAGTTCTTC. This sequence joins TRBV27 and TRBJ2-1; 7 bases are shared with TRBD1. This CDR3 spans 14 amino acids. Germline CDR1 and CDR2: MNHEY and SMNVEV (reference sequence). Losses at the gene ends were 0 bases for V and 9 bases for J; bases not matched to a gene: 5.

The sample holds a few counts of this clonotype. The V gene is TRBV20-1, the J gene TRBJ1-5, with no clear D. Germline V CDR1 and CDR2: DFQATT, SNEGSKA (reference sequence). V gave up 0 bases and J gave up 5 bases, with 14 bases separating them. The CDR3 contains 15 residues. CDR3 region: CSAREPKTSDQPQHF. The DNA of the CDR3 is TGCAGTGCTAGAGAACCAAAGACGAGCGATCAGCCCCAGCATTTT.

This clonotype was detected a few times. This CDR3 is CASSHVIGPMQFF. CDR3 DNA: TGCGCCAGCAGCCATGTTATCGGGCCCATGCAGTTCTTC. The rearrangement links TRBV4-1 to TRBJ2-1; D is unresolved. Deletions cut 3 bases from V and 12 bases from J, with 15 bases between. The CDR3 is made up of 13 amino acids. Germline loops: CDR1 MGHRA, CDR2 YSYEKL.

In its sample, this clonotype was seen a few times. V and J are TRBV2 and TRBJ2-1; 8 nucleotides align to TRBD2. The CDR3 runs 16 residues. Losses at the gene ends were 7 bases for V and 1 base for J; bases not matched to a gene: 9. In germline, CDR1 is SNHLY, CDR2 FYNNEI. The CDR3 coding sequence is TGTGCCAGCATTAGCTTCGGGAGGGAGTCCTACAATGAGCAGTTCTTC. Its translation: CASISFGRESYNEQFF.

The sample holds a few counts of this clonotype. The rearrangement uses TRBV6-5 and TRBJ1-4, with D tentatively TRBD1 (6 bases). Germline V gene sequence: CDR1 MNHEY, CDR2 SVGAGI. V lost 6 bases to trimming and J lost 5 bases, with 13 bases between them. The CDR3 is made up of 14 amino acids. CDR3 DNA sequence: TGTGCCAGCAGCCCCCACAGGGCCAATGAAAAACTGTTTTTT. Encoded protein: CASSPHRANEKLFF.